This TCR beta chain emerged from a study of blood T cell repertoires in COVID-19. Study information: Material from acute and convalescent COVID-19 was sourced from the United States, Italy and Spain. T cells, B-cell-depleted T cells, or PBMCs supplied cDNA or gDNA.

Comments on this clone: Germline is not matched at one junction end, which may reflect a read error.

The CDR3 totals 15 residues. Germline CDR1 MNHEY, CDR2 SVGEGT. Per the study methods: Cell counts per sample came from amplifying reference gene primers. Using immunoSEQ multiplex PCR, the repertoire was profiled, and TCRdb retains in-frame clones only, with some absent. V and J calls and clone size are copied from that table; D and trimming were computed from the DNA. This sample has tens of thousands of clones, with about 90% found just once. The V and J genes are TRBV6-2 or TRBV6-3 and TRBJ1-5; TRBD1 is a possible D gene (6 bases). The origin of this receptor is a man aged 45-65 years with active or convalescent COVID-19. Sequences were obtained from peripheral blood. The CDR3 sequence: CASSYSGDNYQPQHF. The CDR3 bases are TGTGCCAGCAGCTACTCTGGGGACAATTATCAGCCCCAGCATTTT.